The 26 T cell receptor beta chains given below trace back to one sample, sequenced in a study of blood T cell repertoires in COVID-19. Produced via immunoSEQ multiplex PCR; TCRdb's table is partial and in-frame only. In the table there are approximately 300,000 clones, about 85% of which are singletons. Sequenced input: PBMCs or T cells enriched from blood (not recorded which). These receptor sequences come from a woman under 40 who had been exposed to COVID-19.

In its sample, this clone was seen once. The gene calls are TRBV19 and TRBJ2-1; 9 positions agree with TRBD2. The CDR3 spans 16 residues. Germline trimming cut 0 bases from V and 5 bases from J; bases unmatched to any gene: 5. Germline V gives CDR1 LNHDA, CDR2 SQIVND (reference sequence). CDR3 DNA: TGTGCCAGTAGTATAGAGGGCGGGAGGGCACACAATGAGCAGTTCTTC. It yields the protein CASSIEGGRAHNEQFF.

A single count supports this clone. V is TRBV30 and J is TRBJ2-7; 7 positions agree with TRBD2. Germline values: CDR1 GTSNPN, CDR2 SVGIG (reference sequence). The V segment lost 6 bases and the J segment 0 bases; nucleotides outside the gene matches: 11. This CDR3 is built from 15 residues. This CDR3 is CACTRGFESSYEQYF. DNA for the CDR3: TGTGCCTGCACGCGGGGGTTTGAGAGCTCCTACGAGCAGTACTTC. The variable domain in full, with the rest retrieved from reference TRBV30 and TRBJ2-7, is SQTIHQWPATLVQPVGSPLSLECTVEGTSNPNLYWYRQAAGRGLQLLFYSVGIGQISSEVPQNLSASRPQDRQFILSSKKLLLSDSGFYLCACTRGFESSYEQYFGPGTRLTVT.

This clone occurred a few times. The chain is built from TRBV19 and TRBJ2-3; 7 nucleotides agree with TRBD2. Trimming cost V 5 bases and J 2 bases; bases outside gene matches: 7. The CDR3 is 15 residues long. The V gene's germline CDR1 is LNHDA and CDR2 SQIVND (reference sequence). CDR3 sequence (DNA): TGTGCCAGTAGTGACGGCGGGGGAAACACAGATACGCAGTATTTT. Amino acid sequence: CASSDGGGNTDTQYF.

V is TRBV19 and J is TRBJ2-7, with D uncertain. The length of the CDR3 is 11 residues. The V gene's germline CDR1 is LNHDA and CDR2 SQIVND (reference sequence). With 10 bases removed from V and 2 bases from J, the gap between germline ends came to 9 bases. The DNA of the CDR3 is TGTGCCACCTTGTCAGCCTACGAGCAGTACTTC. Protein: CATLSAYEQYF.

The V and J genes are TRBV18 and TRBJ2-1; D ambiguous. Germline loops: CDR1 KGHSH, CDR2 LQKENI. Trimming shortened V by 0 bases and J by 7 bases, and 7 bases separated the two germline ends. The CDR3 sequence is 13 residues long. CDR3: CASSPPEENEQFF. The CDR3 region has the DNA TGTGCCAGCTCACCACCTGAGGAAAATGAGCAGTTCTTC. The full variable domain, its missing parts supplied by reference TRBV18 and TRBJ2-1, is NAGVMQNPRHLVRRRGQEARLRCSPMKGHSHVYWYRQLPEEGLKFMVYLQKENIIDESGMPKERFSAEFPKEGPSILRIQQVVRGDSAAYFCASSPPEENEQFFGPGTRLTVL.

This rearrangement joins TRBV3-1 (or the pseudogene TRBV3-2) to TRBJ1-5, with TRBD1 as a possible D gene (6 bases). The germline V gene encodes CDR1 LGHDT and CDR2 YNNKEL (reference sequence). The V end lost 3 bases, the J end lost 7 bases, and 16 bases lay between the germline ends. This CDR3 contains 15 residues. The CDR3 DNA reads TGTGCCAGCAGCCAGAACTACAGGGTATCACAGCCCCAGCATTTT. This translates into CASSQNYRVSQPQHF.

The V gene is TRBV20-1, the J gene TRBJ2-7, with TRBD1 as a possible D gene (6 bases). Trimming cost V 3 bases and J 6 bases, with 15 bases left between them. The V gene's germline CDR1 is DFQATT and CDR2 SNEGSKA (reference sequence). There are 13 residues in the CDR3. The chain's CDR3 is CSASLTGGAEQYF. CDR3 nucleotide sequence: TGCAGTGCTAGTTTGACTGGGGGCGCCGAGCAGTACTTC.

The rearrangement links TRBV20-1 to TRBJ2-3; no definite D call. V was clipped by 3 bases and J by 6 bases, with 13 bases between them. Germline-derived CDR1 and CDR2 are DFQATT and SNEGSKA (reference sequence). The CDR3 extends over 13 amino acids. CDR3 coding DNA: TGCAGTGCTAGTTTGAGACTTAAGGATACGCAGTATTTT. This sequence encodes CSASLRLKDTQYF.

This clone was seen just once. The chain carries TRBV28 and TRBJ1-6; 9 bases fit TRBD1. Germline loops: CDR1 MDHEN, CDR2 SYDVKM. The ends lost 4 bases at V and 4 bases at J; junction bases unmatched: 5. CDR3 size: 16 residues. The CDR3 DNA is TGTGCCAGCAGTTCCATAGGACAGGGGTATAATTCACCCCTCCACTTT. It translates to CASSSIGQGYNSPLHF.

The rearrangement joins TRBV27 to TRBJ2-7, with TRBD2 identical over 13 bases. The CDR3 has 14 amino acids. V dropped 4 bases and J dropped 9; count of bases not matched to a gene: 6. CDR1 MNHEY and CDR2 SMNVEV come from the germline V gene (reference sequence). CDR3 amino acids: CASSSGLAGAAQYF. CDR3 bases: TGTGCCAGCAGTTCAGGACTAGCGGGAGCGGCGCAGTACTTC.

Comments on this clone: The junction and the germline gene differ at one end; a read error may be behind it. The chain recombines TRBV7-7 with TRBJ1-1; the match to TRBD1 covers 8 bases. The germline gives CDR1 SSHAT, CDR2 FNYEAQ (reference sequence). This CDR3 has 14 residues. CDR3 nucleotide sequence: TGTGCTAGCAGCCCAGGACAGGGAACTACTGAAGCTTTCTTT. Protein sequence: CASSPGQGTTEAFF.

V gene TRBV4-3 combines with J gene TRBJ2-7, with 10 bases lining up with TRBD2. The germline gives CDR1 LGHNA, CDR2 YSLEER. V dropped 0 bases and J dropped 4; count of bases not matched to a gene: 3. The CDR3 is made up of 15 amino acids. The DNA for the CDR3 is TGCGCCAGCAGCCAAGATACTAGCGGGGTTTACGAGCAGTACTTC. Its protein product is CASSQDTSGVYEQYF.

The chain links TRBV15 to TRBJ1-2, with TRBD1 identical over 7 bases. The J segment lost 4 bases and the V segment lost 4 bases, leaving 6 bases of the junction unmatched. The CDR3 is 14 amino acids. The V gene's germline CDR1 is LNHNV and CDR2 YYDKDF (reference sequence). The CDR3 loop reads CATSTGSGGYGYTF. For the CDR3, the DNA is TGTGCCACCAGCACAGGGTCAGGGGGCTATGGCTACACCTTC.

J is TRBJ1-4 and V is TRBV5-6, with D perhaps TRBD1 (6 bases). Between the trimmed V and J ends, which lost 4 bases and 8 bases, there was a span of 15 bases. The CDR3 loop spans 14 amino acids. The germline CDR1 and CDR2 sequences are SGHDT and YYEEEE. The CDR3 DNA sequence: TGTGCCAGCAGCCTAAACGGACAGCCCGAAAAACTGTTTTTT. Protein product: CASSLNGQPEKLFF. The whole variable domain, remainder taken from reference TRBV5-6 and TRBJ1-4, is DAGVTQSPTHLIKTRGQQVTLRCSPKSGHDTVSWYQQALGQGPQFIFQYYEEEERQRGNFPDRFSGHQFPNYSSELNVNALLLGDSALYLCASSLNGQPEKLFFGSGTQLSVL.

V usage is TRBV7-5 and J usage is TRBJ2-2; the table's D gene call, TRBD1, was not cross checked with the DNA. TRBV7-5 counts as a pseudogene. This CDR3 spans 19 amino acids. The CDR3 is CARSLAQVGTIENTGELFF. In nucleotides, the CDR3 is TGTGCCAGAAGCTTAGCGCAGGTCGGGACAATCGAGAACACCGGGGAGCTGTTTTTT.

The chain joins TRBV28 to TRBJ2-7, with 13 bases identical to TRBD2. This CDR3 spans 15 amino acids. CDR1 is MDHEN and CDR2 is SYDVKM in the germline V gene. V lost 5 bases and J lost 0; bases outside the gene matches: 1. The CDR3 here is CASSRTSGGSYEQYF. The CDR3 coding sequence is TGTGCCAGCAGTAGGACTAGCGGGGGCTCCTACGAGCAGTACTTC.

The rearrangement uses TRBV5-1 and TRBJ2-5, with 9 bases matching TRBD1. Germline CDR1 is SGHRS and CDR2 is YFSETQ. The ends lost 3 bases at V and 2 bases at J; junction bases unmatched: 5. This CDR3 is 15 amino acids long. CDR3: CASSSAGTGQETQYF. The CDR3 region has the DNA TGCGCCAGCAGCTCGGCGGGGACAGGGCAAGAGACCCAGTACTTC.

V and J are TRBV3-1 (or the pseudogene TRBV3-2) and TRBJ2-5; 8 nucleotides agree with TRBD2. Germline assignment: CDR1 LGHDT and CDR2 YNNKEL (reference sequence). V trimming: 4 bases; J trimming: 6 bases; junction bases outside the gene matches: 7. The CDR3 has 14 residues. CDR3 DNA: TGTGCCAGCAGCCCAGTGACGGGGGGGCAGACCCAGTACTTC. Its protein product is CASSPVTGGQTQYF.

The chain combines TRBV7-3 with TRBJ1-1; the D gene is possibly TRBD1 (5 bases). Germline V gene sequence: CDR1 SGHTA, CDR2 FQGTGA. V was shortened by 3 bases and J by 7 bases, with 9 bases between the two germline ends. The CDR3 runs 12 residues. The CDR3 reads CASSFRQGEAFF. CDR3 in DNA: TGTGCCAGCAGCTTCCGTCAGGGTGAAGCTTTCTTT.

This rearrangement joins TRBV20-1 to TRBJ2-3; 13 positions agree with TRBD2. Germline V gene lookup returns CDR1 DFQATT and CDR2 SNEGSKA (reference sequence). The V segment lost 3 bases and the J segment 4 bases; nucleotides outside the gene matches: 13. The CDR3 spans 18 residues. CDR3: CSASASAGTSGMADTQYF. Here the CDR3 DNA reads TGCAGTGCTAGTGCCTCAGCAGGGACTAGCGGGATGGCAGATACGCAGTATTTT.

The V call is TRBV3-1 (or the pseudogene TRBV3-2), the J call TRBJ1-2, with D tentatively TRBD1 (5 bases). Germline V gives CDR1 LGHDT, CDR2 YNNKEL (reference sequence). The V and J ends lost 5 bases and 6 bases respectively, with 10 bases between them. The CDR3 length is 12 residues. The CDR3 is CASSSGLHGYTF. CDR3 DNA sequence: TGTGCCAGCAGCTCGGGACTTCATGGCTACACCTTC.

The rearrangement links TRBV2 to TRBJ1-2, with 7 bases matching TRBD1. V was pared by 11 bases and J by 4 bases, with 16 bases of the junction left unmatched. The germline V gene has CDR1 SNHLY and CDR2 FYNNEI. The CDR3 spans 15 residues. DNA for the CDR3: TGTGCCTCCCGGGAAGGGGGCAATCTTGCCTATGGCTACACCTTC. This gives the protein CASREGGNLAYGYTF. Complete variable domain (other parts from reference TRBV2 and TRBJ1-2): EPEVTQTPSHQVTQMGQEVILRCVPISNHLYFYWYRQILGQKVEFLVSFYNNEISEKSEIFDDQFSVERPDGSNFTLKIRSTKLEDSAMYFCASREGGNLAYGYTFGSGTRLTVV.

This chain uses TRBV28 with TRBJ1-2; no reliable D call. Trimming shortened V by 2 bases and J by 4 bases, and 8 bases separated the two germline ends. Germline V gives CDR1 MDHEN, CDR2 SYDVKM. The CDR3 runs 13 residues. The CDR3 bases are TGTGCCAGCAGTTTAGGGCAGACCTATGGCTACACCTTC. This gives the protein CASSLGQTYGYTF.

The DNA for the CDR3 is TGTGCCAGCAGTCCATCGCGACAGGGTGGTGGCTACACCTTC. Translation: CASSPSRQGGGYTF. J is TRBJ1-2 and V is TRBV27, with 7 bases lining up with TRBD1. With V trimmed by 5 bases and J by 7 bases, 10 bases remained unmatched. Per the germline V gene, CDR1 is MNHEY and CDR2 is SMNVEV (reference sequence). CDR3 length: 14 amino acids.

The genes are TRBV14 and TRBJ2-5, with 8 bases lining up with TRBD2. CDR3 length equals 16 residues. V lost 6 bases and J lost 1; bases outside the gene matches: 10. The germline V gene encodes CDR1 SGHDN and CDR2 FVKESK. CDR3 loop: CASSRHSGGLQETQYF. In DNA form, the CDR3 reads TGTGCCAGCAGTCGACACAGCGGGGGCCTCCAAGAGACCCAGTACTTC.

This chain links TRBV3-1 (or the pseudogene TRBV3-2) with TRBJ2-5, with a tentative D call TRBD1 (5 bases). Trimming cost V 0 bases and J 2 bases, with 13 bases left between them. CDR3 length: 16 residues. Germline CDR1 reads LGHDT; CDR2 reads YNNKEL (reference sequence). CDR3 protein: CASSQEVGEIQETQYF. In nucleotides, the CDR3 is TGTGCCAGCAGCCAAGAAGTAGGGGAAATACAAGAGACCCAGTACTTC.